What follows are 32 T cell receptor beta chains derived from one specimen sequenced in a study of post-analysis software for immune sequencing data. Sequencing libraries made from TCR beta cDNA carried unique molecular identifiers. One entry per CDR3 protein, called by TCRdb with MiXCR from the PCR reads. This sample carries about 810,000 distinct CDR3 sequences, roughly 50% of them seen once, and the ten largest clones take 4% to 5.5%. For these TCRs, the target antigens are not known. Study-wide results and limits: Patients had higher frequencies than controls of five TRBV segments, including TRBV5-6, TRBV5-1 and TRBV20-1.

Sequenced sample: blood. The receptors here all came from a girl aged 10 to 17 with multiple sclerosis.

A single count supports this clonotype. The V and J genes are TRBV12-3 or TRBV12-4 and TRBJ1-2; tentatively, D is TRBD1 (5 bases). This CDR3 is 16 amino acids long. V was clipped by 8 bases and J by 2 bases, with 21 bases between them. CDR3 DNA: TGTGCCAGCTGGCAGGACCGCGACAGTAAAAACTATGGCTACACCTTC. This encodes CASWQDRDSKNYGYTF.

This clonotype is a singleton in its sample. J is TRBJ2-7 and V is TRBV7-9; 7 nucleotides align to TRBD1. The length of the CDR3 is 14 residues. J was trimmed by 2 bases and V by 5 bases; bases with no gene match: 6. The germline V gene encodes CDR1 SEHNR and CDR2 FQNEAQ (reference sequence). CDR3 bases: TGTGCCAGCAGCCCTTGGGACAGAACCTACGAGCAGTACTTC. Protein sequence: CASSPWDRTYEQYF.

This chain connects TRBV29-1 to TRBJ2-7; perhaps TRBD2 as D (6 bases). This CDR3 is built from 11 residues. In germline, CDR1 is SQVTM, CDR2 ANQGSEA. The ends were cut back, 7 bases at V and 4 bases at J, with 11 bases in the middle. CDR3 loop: CSASREYEQYF. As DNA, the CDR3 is TGCAGCGCCAGCCGGGAGTACGAGCAGTACTTC.

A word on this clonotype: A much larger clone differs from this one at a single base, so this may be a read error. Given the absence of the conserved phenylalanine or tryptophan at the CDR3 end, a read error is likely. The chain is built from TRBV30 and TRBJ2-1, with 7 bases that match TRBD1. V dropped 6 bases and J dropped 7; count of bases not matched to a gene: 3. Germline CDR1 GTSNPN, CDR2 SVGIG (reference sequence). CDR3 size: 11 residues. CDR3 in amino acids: CACTTGNEQFV. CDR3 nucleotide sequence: TGTGCCTGCACGACAGGGAATGAGCAGTTCGTC.

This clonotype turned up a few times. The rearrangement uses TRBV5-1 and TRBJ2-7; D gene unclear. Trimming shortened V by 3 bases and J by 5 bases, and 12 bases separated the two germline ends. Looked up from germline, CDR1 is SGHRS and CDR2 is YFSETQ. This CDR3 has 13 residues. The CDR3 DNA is TGCGCCAGCAGCTCATTGAGAGGCGACGAGCAGTACTTC. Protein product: CASSSLRGDEQYF.

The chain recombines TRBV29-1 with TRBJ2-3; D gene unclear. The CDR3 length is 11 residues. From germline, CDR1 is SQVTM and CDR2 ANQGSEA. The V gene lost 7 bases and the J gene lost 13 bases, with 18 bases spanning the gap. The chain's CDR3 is CSGYSGPSEYF. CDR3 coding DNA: TGCAGCGGTTACTCGGGCCCCTCGGAGTATTTT.

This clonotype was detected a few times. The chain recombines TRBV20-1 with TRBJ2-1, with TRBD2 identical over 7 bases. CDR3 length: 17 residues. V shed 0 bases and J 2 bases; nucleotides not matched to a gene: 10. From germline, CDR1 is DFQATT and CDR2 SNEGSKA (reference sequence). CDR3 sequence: CSAREVGASGAYNEQFF. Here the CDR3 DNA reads TGCAGTGCTAGAGAGGTAGGGGCTAGCGGAGCCTACAATGAGCAGTTCTTC.

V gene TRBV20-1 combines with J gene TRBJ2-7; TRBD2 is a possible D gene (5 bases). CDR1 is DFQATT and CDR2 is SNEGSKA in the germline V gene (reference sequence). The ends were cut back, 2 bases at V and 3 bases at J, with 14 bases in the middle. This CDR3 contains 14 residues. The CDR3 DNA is TGCAGTGCTAGATCCGGAGCGGATCACTACGAGCAGTACTTC. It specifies CSARSGADHYEQYF.

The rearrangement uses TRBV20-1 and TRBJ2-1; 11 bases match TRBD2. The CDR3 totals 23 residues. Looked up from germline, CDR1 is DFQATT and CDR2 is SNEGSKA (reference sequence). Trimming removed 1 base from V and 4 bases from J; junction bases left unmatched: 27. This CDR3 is CSARGLSKASGGTFAYKYNEQFF. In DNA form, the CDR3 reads TGCAGTGCTAGAGGGCTCTCTAAGGCTAGCGGGGGGACGTTCGCCTATAAATACAATGAGCAGTTCTTC.

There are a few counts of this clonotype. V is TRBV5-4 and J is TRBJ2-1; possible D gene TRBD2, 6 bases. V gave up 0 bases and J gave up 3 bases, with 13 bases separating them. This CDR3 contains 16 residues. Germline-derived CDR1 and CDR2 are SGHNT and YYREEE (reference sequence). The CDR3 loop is CASSLASRGYYNEQFF. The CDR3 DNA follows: TGTGCCAGCAGCTTGGCAAGTCGGGGGTACTACAATGAGCAGTTCTTC.

The chain's CDR3 is CASSRDNNNQPQHF. The CDR3 DNA sequence: TGTGCCAGCAGCCGGGACAACAACAATCAGCCCCAGCATTTT. The chain combines TRBV6-6 with TRBJ1-5; tentative D call: TRBD1 (6 bases). With 6 bases removed from V and 3 bases from J, the gap between germline ends came to 12 bases. Per the germline V gene, CDR1 is MNHNY and CDR2 is SVGAGI (reference sequence). The CDR3 is made up of 14 amino acids.

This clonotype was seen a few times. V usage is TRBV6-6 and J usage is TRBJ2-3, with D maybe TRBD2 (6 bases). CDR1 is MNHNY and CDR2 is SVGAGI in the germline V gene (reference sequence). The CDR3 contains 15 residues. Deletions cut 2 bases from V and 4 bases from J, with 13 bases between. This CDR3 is CASSYPLARADTQYF. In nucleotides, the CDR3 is TGTGCCAGCAGTTACCCCCTAGCGAGGGCAGATACGCAGTATTTT.

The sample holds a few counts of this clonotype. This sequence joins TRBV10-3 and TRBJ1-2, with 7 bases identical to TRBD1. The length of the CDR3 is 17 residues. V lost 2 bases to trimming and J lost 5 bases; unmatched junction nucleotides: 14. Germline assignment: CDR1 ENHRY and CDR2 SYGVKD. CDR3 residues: CAISETGQLTLLYGYTF. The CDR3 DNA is TGTGCCATCAGTGAGACGGGACAGCTTACGCTCTTGTATGGCTACACCTTC.

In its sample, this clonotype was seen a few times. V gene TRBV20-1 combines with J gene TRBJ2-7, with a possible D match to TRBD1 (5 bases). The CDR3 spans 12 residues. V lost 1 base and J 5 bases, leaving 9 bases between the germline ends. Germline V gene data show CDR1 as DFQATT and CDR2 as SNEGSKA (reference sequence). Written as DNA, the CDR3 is TGCAGTGCTAGAGCAGGGCTTAACGAGCAGTACTTC. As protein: CSARAGLNEQYF.

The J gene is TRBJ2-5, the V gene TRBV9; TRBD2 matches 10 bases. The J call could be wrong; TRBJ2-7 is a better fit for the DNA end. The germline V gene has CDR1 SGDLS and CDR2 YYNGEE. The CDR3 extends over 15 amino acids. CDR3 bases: TGTGCCAGCAGCGTACTAGCGGGAGAATATAACGAGCAGTACTTC. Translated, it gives CASSVLAGEYNEQYF.

Here the CDR3 reads CASRPGLVGEQYF. CDR3 nucleotide sequence: TGCGCCAGTCGACCGGGACTAGTCGGCGAGCAGTACTTC. This chain uses TRBV10-2 with TRBJ2-7; 8 bases align to TRBD2. The CDR3 totals 13 residues. CDR1 and CDR2 from the germline V gene are WSHSY and SAAADI. J gave up 6 bases and V 9 bases, and 10 bases lay outside the gene matches.

The CDR3 loop is CASSVGPTGTAAYGYTF. The CDR3 DNA reads as TGTGCCAGCAGCGTAGGCCCTACAGGCACTGCGGCCTATGGCTACACCTTC. The genes are TRBV9 and TRBJ1-2; D might be TRBD1 (5 bases). Germline lookup yields CDR1 SGDLS and CDR2 YYNGEE. The CDR3 has 17 amino acids. V lost 0 bases and J lost 4, with 19 bases in between.

As DNA, the CDR3 is TGTGCCAGCAGCTTGACAGCGGGAGCGTTCTACAATGAGCAGTTCTTC. Translating gives CASSLTAGAFYNEQFF. V usage is TRBV7-3 and J usage is TRBJ2-1; 8 bases are shared with TRBD2. Per germline, CDR1 SGHTA and CDR2 FQGTGA. V lost 3 bases and J lost 3; bases outside the gene matches: 7. This CDR3 contains 16 residues.

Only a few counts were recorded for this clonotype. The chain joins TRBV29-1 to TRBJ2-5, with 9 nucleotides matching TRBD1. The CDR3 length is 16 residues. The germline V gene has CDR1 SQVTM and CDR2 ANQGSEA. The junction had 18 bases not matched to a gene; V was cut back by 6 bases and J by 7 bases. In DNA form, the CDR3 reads TGCAGCGTGGTAGGGACAGGGAGTGACCTAGGGGGGACCCAGTACTTC. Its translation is CSVVGTGSDLGGTQYF.

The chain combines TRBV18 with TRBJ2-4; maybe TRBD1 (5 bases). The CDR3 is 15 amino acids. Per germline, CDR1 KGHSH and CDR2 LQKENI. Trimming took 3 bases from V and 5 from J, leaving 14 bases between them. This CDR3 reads CASSPLPGIENIQYF. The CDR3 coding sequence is TGTGCCAGCTCACCCCTTCCAGGGATCGAAAACATTCAGTACTTC.

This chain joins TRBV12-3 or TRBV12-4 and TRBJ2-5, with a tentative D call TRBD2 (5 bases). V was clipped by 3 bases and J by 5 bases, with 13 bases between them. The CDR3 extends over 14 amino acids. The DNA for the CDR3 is TGTGCCAGCAGTTTCGGGCCTACGGGGGAGACCCAGTACTTC. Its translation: CASSFGPTGETQYF.

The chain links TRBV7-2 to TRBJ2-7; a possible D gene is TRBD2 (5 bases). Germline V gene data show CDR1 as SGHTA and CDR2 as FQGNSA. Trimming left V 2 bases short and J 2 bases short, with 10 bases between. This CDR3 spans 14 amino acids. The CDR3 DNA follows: TGTGCCAGCAGCTTATCAGCGGTAACCTACGAGCAGTACTTC. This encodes CASSLSAVTYEQYF.

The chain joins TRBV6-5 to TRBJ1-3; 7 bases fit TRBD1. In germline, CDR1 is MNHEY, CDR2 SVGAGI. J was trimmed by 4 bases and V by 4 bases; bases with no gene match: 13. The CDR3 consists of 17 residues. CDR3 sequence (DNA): TGTGCCAGCAGTTCATCGACGGGACAGACCACGGGAAACACCATATATTTT. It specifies CASSSSTGQTTGNTIYF.

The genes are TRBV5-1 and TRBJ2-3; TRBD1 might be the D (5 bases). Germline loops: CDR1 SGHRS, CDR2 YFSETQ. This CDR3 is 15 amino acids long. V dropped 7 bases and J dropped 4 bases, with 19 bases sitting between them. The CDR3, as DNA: TGCGCCAGCCAGCTTGCGCCAGGGTATCCAGATACGCAGTATTTT. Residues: CASQLAPGYPDTQYF.

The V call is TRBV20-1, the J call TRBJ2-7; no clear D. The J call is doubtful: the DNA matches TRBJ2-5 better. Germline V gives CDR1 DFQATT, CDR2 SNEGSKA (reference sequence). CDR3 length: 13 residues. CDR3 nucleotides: TGCAGTGCTAGAGACAGCGAGAGAGAGACCCAGTACTTC. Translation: CSARDSERETQYF.

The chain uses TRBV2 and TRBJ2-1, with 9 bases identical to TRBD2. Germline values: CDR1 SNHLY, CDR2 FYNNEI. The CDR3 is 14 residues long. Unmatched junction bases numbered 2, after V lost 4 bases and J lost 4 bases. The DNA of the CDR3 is TGTGCCAGCAGTGTCCTAGCGGGGTACAATGAGCAGTTCTTC. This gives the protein CASSVLAGYNEQFF. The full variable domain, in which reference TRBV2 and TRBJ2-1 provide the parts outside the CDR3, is EPEVTQTPSHQVTQMGQEVILRCVPISNHLYFYWYRQILGQKVEFLVSFYNNEISEKSEIFDDQFSVERPDGSNFTLKIRSTKLEDSAMYFCASSVLAGYNEQFFGPGTRLTVL.

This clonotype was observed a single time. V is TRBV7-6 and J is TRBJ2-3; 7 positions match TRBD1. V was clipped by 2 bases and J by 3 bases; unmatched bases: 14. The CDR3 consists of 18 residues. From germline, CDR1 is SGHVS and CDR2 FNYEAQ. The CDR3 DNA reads TGTGCCAGCAGCTTAACGAACACAGGGGTTGTTGGAACAGATACGCAGTATTTT. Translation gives CASSLTNTGVVGTDTQYF.

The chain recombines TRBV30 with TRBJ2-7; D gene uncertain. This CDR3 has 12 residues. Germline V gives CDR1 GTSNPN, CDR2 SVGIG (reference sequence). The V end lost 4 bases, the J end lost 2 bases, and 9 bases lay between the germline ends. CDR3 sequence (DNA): TGTGCCTGGATGGGTAGAGCCTACGAGCAGTACTTC. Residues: CAWMGRAYEQYF. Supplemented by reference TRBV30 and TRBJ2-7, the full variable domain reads SQTIHQWPATLVQPVGSPLSLECTVEGTSNPNLYWYRQAAGRGLQLLFYSVGIGQISSEVPQNLSASRPQDRQFILSSKKLLLSDSGFYLCAWMGRAYEQYFGPGTRLTVT.

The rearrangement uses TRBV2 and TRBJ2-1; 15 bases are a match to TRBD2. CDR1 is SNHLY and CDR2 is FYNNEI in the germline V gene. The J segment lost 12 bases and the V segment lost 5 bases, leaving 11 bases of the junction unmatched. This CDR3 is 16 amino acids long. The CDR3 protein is CASSYPGLAGGFGQFF. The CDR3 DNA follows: TGTGCCAGCAGTTACCCTGGACTAGCGGGAGGGTTTGGGCAGTTCTTC.

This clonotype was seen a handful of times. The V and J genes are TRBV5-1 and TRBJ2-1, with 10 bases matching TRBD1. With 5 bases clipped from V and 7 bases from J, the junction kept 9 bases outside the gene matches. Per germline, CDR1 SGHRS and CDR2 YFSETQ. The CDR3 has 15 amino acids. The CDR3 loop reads CASSPRQGAGNEQFF. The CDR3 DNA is TGCGCCAGCAGTCCGAGACAGGGGGCAGGGAATGAGCAGTTCTTC. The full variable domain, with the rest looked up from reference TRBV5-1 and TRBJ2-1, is KAGVTQTPRYLIKTRGQQVTLSCSPISGHRSVSWYQQTPGQGLQFLFEYFSETQRNKGNFPGRFSGRQFSNSRSEMNVSTLELGDSALYLCASSPRQGAGNEQFFGPGTRLTVL.

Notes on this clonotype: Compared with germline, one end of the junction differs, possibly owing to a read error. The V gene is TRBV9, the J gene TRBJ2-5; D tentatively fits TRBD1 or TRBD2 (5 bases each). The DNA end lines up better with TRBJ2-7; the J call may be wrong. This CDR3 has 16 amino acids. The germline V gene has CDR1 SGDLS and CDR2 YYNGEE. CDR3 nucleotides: TGTGCCGGCAGCGTAGAGGGGTTGGGTGTAATTAACGAGCAGTACTTC. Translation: CAGSVEGLGVINEQYF.

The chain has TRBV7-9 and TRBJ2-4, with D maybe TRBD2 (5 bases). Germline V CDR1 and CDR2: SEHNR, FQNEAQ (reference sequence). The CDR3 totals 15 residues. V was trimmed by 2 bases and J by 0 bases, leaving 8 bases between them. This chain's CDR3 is CASSLRELAKNIQYF. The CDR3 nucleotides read TGTGCCAGCAGCTTAAGGGAGCTAGCCAAAAACATTCAGTACTTC.